This TCR beta chain is from a study of blood T cell repertoires in COVID-19. Overall study context: The United States, Italy and Spain were the sources of the acute and convalescent COVID-19 samples. PBMCs, B-cell-depleted T cells, or T cells were the source of the cDNA or gDNA that made up the material.

Sequencing was performed with immunoSEQ multiplex PCR; in TCRdb, only in-frame clones are kept and a portion is missing. Found here are 360,000 or so clones, around four fifths of them singletons; the top ten hold around 5.1%. CDR3 size: 18 residues. Germline CDR1 and CDR2: SGHNT and YENEEA. V dropped 1 base and J dropped 4 bases, with 22 bases sitting between them. This chain links TRBV11-3 with TRBJ2-5; D is ambiguous. The sequencing sample was made of PBMCs or T cells enriched from blood (not recorded which). The origin of this receptor is a woman between 45 and 60 years old who had recovered from COVID-19. In DNA form, the CDR3 reads TGTGCCAGCAGCTTAGTAGTATCCGCACTGTTATCGGGAGAGACCCAGTACTTC. It translates to CASSLVVSALLSGETQYF.